This T cell receptor (beta chain) came from a study of blood T cell repertoires in COVID-19. The overall study: The United States, Italy and Spain were the sources of the acute and convalescent COVID-19 samples. PBMCs, B-cell-depleted T cells, or T cells provided the cDNA or gDNA that made up the material.

Authors' analysis steps: Reference gene primer amplification yielded estimated nucleated cell counts. Produced via immunoSEQ multiplex PCR; TCRdb's table is partial and in-frame only. V and J calls and clone size are given by that table; D and trimming were obtained from the DNA. The profile covers more than 85,000 clones, with roughly 82% appearing a single time and about 15% taken by the ten largest. Trimming removed 1 base at V and 1 base at J, with 10 bases between. In germline, CDR1 is SGHAT, CDR2 FQDESV (reference sequence). The length of the CDR3 is 15 residues. The sequence came from a woman aged 60-70 years with acute or convalescent COVID-19. What was sequenced was peripheral blood. The genes are TRBV11-1 and TRBJ2-5; D possibly corresponds to TRBD2 (6 bases). The CDR3 region is CASSLDWGVQETQYF. CDR3 DNA sequence: TGTGCCAGCAGCTTAGATTGGGGGGTCCAAGAGACCCAGTACTTC.